This T cell receptor beta chain was recovered during a study of cytomegalovirus exposure and HLA in healthy donors. Repertoires were generated with immunoSEQ multiplex PCR, while TCRdb's copy carries only in-frame clones and drops some. The repertoire includes about 140,000 clones, more than 85% of them detected once, and about 0.64% sits in the top ten. The receptor comes from a man aged 18 to 30 in good health and CMV-seronegative. The specimen was PBMCs.

The DNA of the CDR3 is TGCGCCAGCAGCCAAGATCTGGTAGTAATTGGCACTGAAGCTTTCTTT. This encodes CASSQDLVVIGTEAFF. This chain links TRBV4-3 with TRBJ1-1; no firm D call. CDR3 length: 16 residues. Deletions cut 0 bases from V and 4 bases from J, with 15 bases between. The germline gives CDR1 LGHNA, CDR2 YSLEER.